This entry concerns a single T cell receptor (beta chain). The entry originates in a study of OX40 agonist ivuxolimab in advanced cancers. Produced via immunoSEQ multiplex PCR; TCRdb's table is partial and in-frame only. The sample contains approximately 45,000 clones, 88% of which appear only once. Germline CDR1 MDHEN, CDR2 SYDVKM. The V gene lost 7 bases and the J gene lost 0 bases, with 16 bases spanning the gap. CDR3 length equals 16 residues. The source of this sequence is an adult with an advanced solid tumor such as melanoma, head and neck, liver or kidney cancer. The source was CD4+ or CD8+ T cells sorted from blood, collected in a trial of the OX40 agonist ivuxolimab. The chain joins TRBV28 to TRBJ1-5; D is unresolved. The CDR3 bases are TGTGCCAGCAACGAAAATCTGCTCTATAGCAATCAGCCCCAGCATTTT. Its translation is CASNENLLYSNQPQHF.